A selection of T cell receptor beta chains follows, all from one sample in a study of blood T cell repertoires in COVID-19. TCRdb keeps only in-frame clones here, not all; method: immunoSEQ multiplex PCR. The sample lists approximately 210,000 clones; 70% to 90% were seen once. The specimen was peripheral blood. The receptors were sampled from a woman in her seventies with active or convalescent COVID-19. The CDR3 runs from the conserved cysteine through the conserved F or W. The D gene is left open where the match is weak. Some rows mark clone size as missing; the rest say once, few, many or name a class of expanded clone.

CDR3aa: CSVTRDRDGYTF; CDR3nt: TGCAGCGTGACTAGGGACAGGGATGGCTACACCTTC; len: 12; d_gene: TRBD1; v_gene: TRBV29-1; abundance: -; j_gene: TRBJ1-2
CDR3aa: CASSLDNPDGDRLFF; CDR3nt: TGCGCCAGCAGCTTGGATAACCCGGACGGGGATAGACTGTTTTTT; len: 15; d_gene: -; v_gene: TRBV5-1; abundance: -; j_gene: TRBJ1-4
CDR3aa: CATSDPLLAGGNEQFF; CDR3nt: TGTGCCACCAGTGACCCACTCCTAGCGGGAGGGAATGAGCAGTTCTTC; len: 16; d_gene: TRBD2; v_gene: TRBV24-1; abundance: -; j_gene: TRBJ2-1
CDR3aa: CASSLMTGGSGETQYF; CDR3nt: TGTGCCAGCAGCTTGATGACAGGGGGCTCGGGGGAGACCCAGTACTTC; len: 16; d_gene: TRBD1; v_gene: TRBV5-5; abundance: few; j_gene: TRBJ2-5
CDR3aa: CASSPQGRKQFF; CDR3nt: TGTGCCAGCTCACCACAGGGGCGCAAGCAGTTCTTC; len: 12; d_gene: -; v_gene: TRBV18; abundance: -; j_gene: TRBJ2-1
CDR3aa: CASSVSGTPAYEQYF; CDR3nt: TGTGCCAGCAGCGTTAGCGGGACCCCAGCCTACGAGCAGTACTTC; len: 15; d_gene: TRBD2; v_gene: TRBV9; abundance: -; j_gene: TRBJ2-7
CDR3aa: CASRGALGHTEAFF; CDR3nt: TGTGCCAGCAGAGGGGCCCTTGGGCACACTGAAGCTTTCTTT; len: 14; d_gene: -; v_gene: TRBV28; abundance: -; j_gene: TRBJ1-1
CDR3aa: CASSPLDTYYGYTF; CDR3nt: TGTGCCAGCAGCCCCCTGGACACCTACTATGGCTACACCTTC; len: 14; d_gene: -; v_gene: TRBV11-2; abundance: -; j_gene: TRBJ1-2
CDR3aa: CASRTSGVQETQYF; CDR3nt: TGTGCCTCCCGAACTAGTGGGGTACAAGAGACCCAGTACTTC; len: 14; d_gene: -; v_gene: TRBV30; abundance: -; j_gene: TRBJ2-5
CDR3aa: CASRGSGGDNEQFF; CDR3nt: TGTGCCAGCAGGGGTAGCGGGGGAGACAATGAGCAGTTCTTC; len: 14; d_gene: TRBD2; v_gene: TRBV6-5; abundance: -; j_gene: TRBJ2-1
CDR3aa: CASNTGGTGNTIYF; CDR3nt: TGTGCCAGCAATACAGGGGGCACTGGAAACACCATATATTTT; len: 14; d_gene: TRBD1; v_gene: TRBV5-6; abundance: once; j_gene: TRBJ1-3